This T cell receptor (beta chain) was captured in a study of Graves' ophthalmopathy and Graves' hyperthyroidism. In its sample, this clonotype was seen many times. Investigators amplified TCR beta CDR3 regions from RNA transcripts. Amplification began with first-round RT-PCR using HTBI primers, then second-round multiplex PCR was performed. TCRdb used MiXCR to reprocess the multiplex PCR reads, holding one entry per CDR3 protein. The table has roughly 420,000 distinct CDR3 sequences, over 20% seen once. Germline-derived CDR1 and CDR2 are MNHNS and SASEGT. The V and J ends lost 5 bases and 4 bases, in that order; junction bases with no gene match: 5. The CDR3 consists of 15 residues.

The receptor was isolated from a woman aged 18-29 years with stable Graves' hyperthyroidism. The sequenced sample consisted of peripheral blood. The chain has TRBV6-1 and TRBJ2-5, with 12 bases identical to TRBD2. This chain's CDR3 is CASSKPGLAGETQYF. The CDR3, as DNA: TGTGCCAGCAGTAAACCGGGACTAGCGGGAGAGACCCAGTACTTC.